A selection of T cell receptor beta chains follows, all from one sample in a study of blood T cell repertoires in COVID-19. Assay: immunoSEQ multiplex PCR; the TCRdb copy retains only in-frame clones and omits some. Counted here are around 100,000 clones, around 89% occurring once; the ten biggest clones make up around 32%. The sample was peripheral blood. These receptors were collected from a woman older than 75 with acute or convalescent COVID-19. Both conserved end residues are part of each CDR3. Each record gives: D gene, clone size, J gene, V gene, CDR3 protein, CDR3 DNA. D genes are given only for firm matches. Rows give clone size only sometimes, using once, few, many, or a class for an expanded clone.

D: TRBD1
size: -
J: TRBJ1-1
V: TRBV28
CDR3: CASSLTGTEAFF
DNA: TGTGCCAGCAGTTTGACAGGGACTGAAGCTTTCTTT

D: TRBD2
size: once
J: TRBJ2-1
V: TRBV6-4
CDR3: CASSWLAGGQNEQFF
DNA: TGTGCCAGCAGTTGGCTAGCGGGGGGGCAAAATGAGCAGTTCTTC

D: -
size: -
J: TRBJ1-2
V: TRBV7-8
CDR3: CASSLRGLYGYTF
DNA: TGTGCCAGCAGCTTAAGAGGGCTCTATGGCTACACCTTC

D: TRBD1
size: -
J: TRBJ1-2
V: TRBV5-1
CDR3: CASSPTGEDVYGYTF
DNA: TGCGCCAGCAGCCCGACAGGGGAGGACGTCTATGGCTACACCTTC

D: -
size: -
J: TRBJ1-1
V: TRBV5-1
CDR3: CASSLAPGMGNTEAFF
DNA: TGCGCCAGCAGCTTGGCCCCAGGGATGGGGAACACTGAAGCTTTCTTT

D: TRBD2
size: -
J: TRBJ2-5
V: TRBV29-1
CDR3: CSVNERGPQETQYF
DNA: TGCAGCGTTAATGAGCGGGGCCCCCAAGAGACCCAGTACTTC

D: -
size: -
J: TRBJ1-1
V: TRBV10-3
CDR3: CAITAQVNTEAFF
DNA: TGTGCCATCACGGCACAGGTGAACACTGAAGCTTTCTTT

D: TRBD2
size: -
J: TRBJ2-7
V: TRBV28
CDR3: CASSIPSGGEYEQYF
DNA: TGTGCCAGCAGCATCCCTAGCGGGGGAGAATACGAGCAGTACTTC

D: -
size: -
J: TRBJ1-5
V: TRBV11-2
CDR3: CASSPDSSNQPQHF
DNA: TGTGCCAGCAGCCCTGACAGTAGCAATCAGCCCCAGCATTTT

D: -
size: -
J: TRBJ2-5
V: TRBV27
CDR3: CASSLRAQAYQETQYF
DNA: TGTGCCAGCAGTTTACGAGCACAGGCGTACCAAGAGACCCAGTACTTC

D: -
size: -
J: TRBJ1-2
V: TRBV5-1
CDR3: CASSPQDNYGYTF
DNA: TGCGCCAGCAGCCCCCAGGATAACTATGGCTACACCTTC

D: -
size: -
J: TRBJ1-4
V: TRBV7-8
CDR3: CASSKTGVSEKLFF
DNA: TGTGCCAGCAGCAAGACAGGAGTTAGTGAAAAACTGTTTTTT

D: -
size: -
J: TRBJ2-2
V: TRBV14
CDR3: CASSLELGSIEGLDRANTGELFF
DNA: TGTGCCAGCAGCCTTGAACTGGGGAGTATTGAAGGGTTGGACAGAGCGAACACCGGGGAGCTGTTTTTT

D: TRBD1
size: -
J: TRBJ1-3
V: TRBV18
CDR3: CASSTGAYSGNTIYF
DNA: TGTGCCAGCTCAACAGGGGCCTACTCTGGAAACACCATATATTTT

D: TRBD1
size: -
J: TRBJ1-1
V: TRBV6-2/TRBV6-3
CDR3: CASSAPGQGATEAFF
DNA: TGTGCCAGCAGTGCCCCGGGACAGGGGGCCACTGAAGCTTTCTTT

D: -
size: -
J: TRBJ2-3
V: TRBV5-1
CDR3: CASSPLGGADTQYF
DNA: TGCGCCAGCAGCCCCTTGGGAGGCGCAGATACGCAGTATTTT

D: TRBD2
size: -
J: TRBJ2-5
V: TRBV18
CDR3: CASPRPPLAGGEAGETQYF
DNA: TGTGCCAGCCCACGGCCGCCTCTAGCGGGGGGGGAGGCGGGGGAGACCCAGTACTTC

D: -
size: -
J: TRBJ1-4
V: TRBV11-3
CDR3: CASSLVNIATNEKLFF
DNA: TGTGCCAGCAGCTTAGTTAACATCGCAACTAATGAAAAACTGTTTTTT

D: TRBD1
size: -
J: TRBJ1-2
V: TRBV19
CDR3: CASSPGGYGYTF
DNA: TGTGCCAGTAGCCCAGGGGGCTATGGCTACACCTTC

D: -
size: -
J: TRBJ2-3
V: TRBV11-2
CDR3: CASSLGVDWNTQYF
DNA: TGTGCCAGCAGCTTAGGCGTGGACTGGAATACGCAGTATTTT

D: TRBD2
size: -
J: TRBJ2-7
V: TRBV12-3/TRBV12-4
CDR3: CASSSLTSGEQYF
DNA: TGTGCCAGCAGTTCCCTCACTAGCGGCGAGCAGTACTTC

D: -
size: -
J: TRBJ1-2
V: TRBV4-1
CDR3: CASSPGDRRNYGYTF
DNA: TGCGCCAGCAGCCCAGGTGACAGGCGAAACTATGGCTACACCTTC

D: TRBD1
size: once
J: TRBJ1-6
V: TRBV4-1
CDR3: CASSQLQGASPLHF
DNA: TGCGCCAGCAGCCAATTACAGGGGGCGTCACCCCTCCACTTT

D: TRBD1
size: -
J: TRBJ2-5
V: TRBV28
CDR3: CASSFKGAVQETQYF
DNA: TGTGCCAGCAGTTTCAAGGGGGCTGTCCAAGAGACCCAGTACTTC

D: TRBD1
size: -
J: TRBJ1-1
V: TRBV11-2
CDR3: CASRPGTGPPAFF
DNA: TGTGCCAGCAGACCCGGGACAGGCCCCCCAGCTTTCTTT

D: TRBD2
size: -
J: TRBJ2-3
V: TRBV10-3
CDR3: CAISESGRGGADTQYF
DNA: TGTGCCATCAGTGAGTCAGGGCGGGGGGGCGCAGATACGCAGTATTTT

D: -
size: -
J: TRBJ2-7
V: TRBV5-5
CDR3: CASSPTDFYEQYF
DNA: TGTGCCAGCAGCCCGACAGATTTCTACGAGCAGTACTTC

D: TRBD1
size: -
J: TRBJ1-1
V: TRBV30
CDR3: CAWSRRTGGTEAFF
DNA: TGTGCCTGGAGCCGAAGGACAGGAGGCACTGAAGCTTTCTTT

D: TRBD1
size: -
J: TRBJ2-7
V: TRBV27
CDR3: CASRQGAGYEQYF
DNA: TGTGCCAGCAGACAGGGGGCGGGATACGAGCAGTACTTC

D: TRBD2
size: -
J: TRBJ2-3
V: TRBV3-1/TRBV3-2
CDR3: CASSQDRGGGAYTQYF
DNA: TGTGCCAGCAGCCAAGATCGGGGCGGGGGGGCGTATACGCAGTATTTT

D: TRBD1
size: -
J: TRBJ1-2
V: TRBV12-3/TRBV12-4
CDR3: CASSPGQAYGYTF
DNA: TGTGCCAGCAGTCCGGGACAGGCGTATGGCTACACCTTC

D: TRBD2
size: -
J: TRBJ2-7
V: TRBV2
CDR3: CASSGGGRTYEQYF
DNA: TGTGCCAGCAGTGGGGGGGGAAGAACCTACGAGCAGTACTTC

D: -
size: -
J: TRBJ1-2
V: TRBV15
CDR3: CATSRDLGTTSGSYTF
DNA: TGTGCCACCAGCAGAGATTTAGGGACAACGAGTGGTAGCTACACCTTC

D: -
size: -
J: TRBJ1-2
V: TRBV7-6
CDR3: CASSSPGRYGYTF
DNA: TGTGCCAGCAGCTCACCCGGTCGGTATGGCTACACCTTC

D: -
size: -
J: TRBJ2-7
V: TRBV28
CDR3: CASSRGRFSSYEQYF
DNA: TGTGCCAGCAGTAGGGGCAGGTTCAGCTCCTACGAGCAGTACTTC

D: -
size: -
J: TRBJ2-3
V: TRBV27
CDR3: CASTPVSGTDTQYF
DNA: TGTGCCAGCACCCCCGTTAGCGGCACAGATACGCAGTATTTT

D: -
size: once
J: TRBJ1-1
V: TRBV19
CDR3: CASSIKGQNTEAFF
DNA: TGTGCCAGTAGTATTAAGGGACAGAACACTGAAGCTTTCTTT

D: TRBD1
size: -
J: TRBJ2-5
V: TRBV30
CDR3: CAWRQGAKTQYF
DNA: TGTGCCTGGCGACAGGGGGCAAAGACCCAGTACTTC

D: -
size: -
J: TRBJ1-2
V: TRBV28
CDR3: CASSSNGEPLSYGYTF
DNA: TGTGCCAGCAGTTCAAATGGGGAGCCCCTTTCCTATGGCTACACCTTC

D: -
size: -
J: TRBJ2-7
V: TRBV10-3
CDR3: CAISEGQPYEQYF
DNA: TGTGCCATCAGTGAGGGACAGCCCTACGAGCAGTACTTC

D: -
size: -
J: TRBJ1-1
V: TRBV15
CDR3: CATSRDQGWTEAFF
DNA: TGTGCCACCAGCAGAGACCAGGGGTGGACTGAAGCTTTCTTT

D: -
size: -
J: TRBJ2-7
V: TRBV27
CDR3: CASSLAGVSSYEQYF
DNA: TGTGCCAGCAGTTTAGCAGGGGTAAGCTCCTACGAGCAGTACTTC

D: TRBD2
size: many
J: TRBJ2-2
V: TRBV4-2
CDR3: CASSQTSGGAGTGELFF
DNA: TGTGCCAGCAGCCAAACTAGCGGGGGGGCAGGCACCGGGGAGCTGTTTTTT

D: -
size: -
J: TRBJ1-6
V: TRBV2
CDR3: CASSEDGPGRALHF
DNA: TGTGCCAGCAGTGAAGACGGCCCGGGCAGGGCCCTCCACTTT

D: TRBD2
size: -
J: TRBJ2-1
V: TRBV19
CDR3: CASSTTSGGARDYNEQFF
DNA: TGTGCCAGTAGTACCACTAGCGGGGGGGCCCGTGACTACAATGAGCAGTTCTTC

D: -
size: few
J: TRBJ1-5
V: TRBV28
CDR3: CASTGGVNQPQHF
DNA: TGTGCCAGCACGGGGGGGGTCAATCAGCCCCAGCATTTT

D: TRBD2
size: -
J: TRBJ2-4
V: TRBV11-2
CDR3: CASSMGLAGETIAKNIQYF
DNA: TGTGCCAGCAGCATGGGACTAGCGGGGGAGACGATAGCCAAAAACATTCAGTACTTC

D: -
size: -
J: TRBJ2-7
V: TRBV6-5
CDR3: CASSTTTGSYEQYF
DNA: TGTGCCAGCAGTACCACTACAGGCTCCTACGAGCAGTACTTC

D: TRBD1
size: -
J: TRBJ2-5
V: TRBV3-1/TRBV3-2
CDR3: CASSQVTGGETQYF
DNA: TGTGCCAGCAGCCAAGTGACAGGGGGGGAGACCCAGTACTTC

D: -
size: -
J: TRBJ1-4
V: TRBV10-3
CDR3: CAISEGPNEKLFF
DNA: TGTGCCATCAGTGAGGGCCCCAATGAAAAACTGTTTTTT

D: -
size: -
J: TRBJ1-4
V: TRBV14
CDR3: CASSQAGATNEKLFF
DNA: TGTGCCAGCAGCCAAGCTGGAGCAACTAATGAAAAACTGTTTTTT

D: -
size: -
J: TRBJ2-3
V: TRBV28
CDR3: CASSSPPAGPDTQYF
DNA: TGTGCCAGCAGTTCCCCCCCGGCAGGGCCAGATACGCAGTATTTT

D: -
size: once
J: TRBJ2-7
V: TRBV27
CDR3: CASRQTGEPLYEQYF
DNA: TGTGCCAGCAGGCAGACAGGAGAGCCCCTCTACGAGCAGTACTTC

D: TRBD2
size: -
J: TRBJ2-3
V: TRBV7-2
CDR3: CASSSREGVGDTQYF
DNA: TGTGCCAGCAGCTCCCGGGAGGGCGTGGGAGATACGCAGTATTTT

D: TRBD1
size: -
J: TRBJ2-7
V: TRBV4-2
CDR3: CASSLGTGAGYEQYF
DNA: TGTGCCAGCAGCCTGGGGACAGGGGCCGGCTACGAGCAGTACTTC

D: -
size: -
J: TRBJ1-2
V: TRBV28
CDR3: CASITSGVPYGYTF
DNA: TGTGCCAGCATCACCTCGGGGGTACCATATGGCTACACCTTC

D: -
size: -
J: TRBJ1-1
V: TRBV28
CDR3: CASSLGGAQSEAFF
DNA: TGTGCCAGCAGTTTAGGGGGGGCTCAGTCTGAAGCTTTCTTT

D: TRBD2
size: -
J: TRBJ2-1
V: TRBV7-6
CDR3: CASSLAERGDTYNEQFF
DNA: TGTGCCAGCAGCTTAGCAGAGCGGGGGGACACCTACAATGAGCAGTTCTTC

D: -
size: -
J: TRBJ1-1
V: TRBV29-1
CDR3: CSIDSPKFGAFF
DNA: TGCAGTATCGACAGCCCGAAGTTTGGAGCTTTCTTT

D: TRBD1
size: once
J: TRBJ1-2
V: TRBV28
CDR3: CASRSPGTGIAYTF
DNA: TGTGCCAGCAGGTCTCCCGGGACAGGGATCGCCTACACCTTC